The present entry profiles one TCR beta chain with its context. V was clipped by 4 bases and J by 5 bases; unmatched bases: 4. CDR3 length: 14 residues. CDR1 is SNHLY and CDR2 is FYNNEI in the germline V gene. Profiling relied on immunoSEQ multiplex PCR, and the TCRdb table lists in-frame clones only, not all of them. This table has roughly 50,000 clones, 90% appearing once. These data are taken from a study of cytomegalovirus exposure and HLA in healthy donors. The TCR was taken from a man younger than 35 in good health and CMV-seronegative. The V and J genes are TRBV2 and TRBJ2-2; 7 bases are shared with TRBD2. The sample comprised PBMCs. The CDR3 coding sequence is TGTGCCAGCAGTGGCGGGAGTGTTACCGGGGAGCTGTTTTTT. Translating it yields CASSGGSVTGELFF. The complete variable domain, with remaining parts taken from reference TRBV2 and TRBJ2-2, reads EPEVTQTPSHQVTQMGQEVILRCVPISNHLYFYWYRQILGQKVEFLVSFYNNEISEKSEIFDDQFSVERPDGSNFTLKIRSTKLEDSAMYFCASSGGSVTGELFFGEGSRLTVL.